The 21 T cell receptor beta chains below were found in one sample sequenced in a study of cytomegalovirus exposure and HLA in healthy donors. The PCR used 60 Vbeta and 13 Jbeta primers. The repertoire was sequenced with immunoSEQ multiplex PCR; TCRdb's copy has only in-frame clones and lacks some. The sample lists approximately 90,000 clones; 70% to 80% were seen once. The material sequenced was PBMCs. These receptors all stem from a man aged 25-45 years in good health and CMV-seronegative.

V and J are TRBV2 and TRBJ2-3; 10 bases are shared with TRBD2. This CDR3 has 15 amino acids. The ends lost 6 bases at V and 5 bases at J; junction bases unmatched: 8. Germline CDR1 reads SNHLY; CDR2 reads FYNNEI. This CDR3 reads CASSESGRGQDTQYF. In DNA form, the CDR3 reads TGTGCCAGCAGCGAAAGCGGGAGGGGACAAGATACGCAGTATTTT. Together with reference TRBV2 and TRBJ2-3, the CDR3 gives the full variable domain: EPEVTQTPSHQVTQMGQEVILRCVPISNHLYFYWYRQILGQKVEFLVSFYNNEISEKSEIFDDQFSVERPDGSNFTLKIRSTKLEDSAMYFCASSESGRGQDTQYFGPGTRLTVL.

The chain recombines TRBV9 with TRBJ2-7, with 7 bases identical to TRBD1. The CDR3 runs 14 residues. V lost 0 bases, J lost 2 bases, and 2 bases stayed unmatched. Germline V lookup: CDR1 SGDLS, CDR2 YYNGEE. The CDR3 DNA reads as TGTGCCAGCAGCGTAGGACAGGGTCCCTACGAGCAGTACTTC. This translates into CASSVGQGPYEQYF.

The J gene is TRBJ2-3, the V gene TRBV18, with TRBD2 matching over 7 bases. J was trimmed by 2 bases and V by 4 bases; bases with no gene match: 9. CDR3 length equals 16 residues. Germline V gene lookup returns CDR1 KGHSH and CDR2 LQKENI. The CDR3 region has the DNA TGTGCCAGCTCACGCGCTAGCGGACTGAACACAGATACGCAGTATTTT. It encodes CASSRASGLNTDTQYF.

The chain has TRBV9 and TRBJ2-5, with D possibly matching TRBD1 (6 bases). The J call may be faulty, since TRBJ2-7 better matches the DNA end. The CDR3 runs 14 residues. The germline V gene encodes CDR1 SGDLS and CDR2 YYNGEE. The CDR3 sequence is CASSVGTPSYEQYF. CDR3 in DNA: TGTGCCAGCAGCGTCGGGACACCGTCCTACGAGCAGTACTTC.

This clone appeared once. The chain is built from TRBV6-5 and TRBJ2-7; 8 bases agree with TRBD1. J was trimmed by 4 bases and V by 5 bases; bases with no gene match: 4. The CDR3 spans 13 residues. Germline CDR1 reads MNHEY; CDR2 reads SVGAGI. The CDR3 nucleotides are TGTGCCAGCAGTAACAGGGGGTCGTACGAGCAGTACTTC. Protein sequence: CASSNRGSYEQYF.

The CDR3 region has the DNA TGTGCCAGTAGTTCGCAGGGGATCGGCACTGAAGCTTTCTTT. It translates to CASSSQGIGTEAFF. The gene calls are TRBV19 and TRBJ1-1, with D possibly TRBD1 on 6 matching bases. The CDR3 is 14 amino acids. Germline values: CDR1 LNHDA, CDR2 SQIVND (reference sequence). Trimming removed 5 bases at V and 4 bases at J, with 14 bases between.

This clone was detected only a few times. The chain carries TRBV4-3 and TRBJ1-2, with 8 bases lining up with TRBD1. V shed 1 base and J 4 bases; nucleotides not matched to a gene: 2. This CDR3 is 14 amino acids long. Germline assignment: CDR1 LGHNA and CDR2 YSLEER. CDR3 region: CASSQVTGVYGYTF. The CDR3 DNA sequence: TGCGCCAGCAGCCAAGTGACAGGGGTCTATGGCTACACCTTC.

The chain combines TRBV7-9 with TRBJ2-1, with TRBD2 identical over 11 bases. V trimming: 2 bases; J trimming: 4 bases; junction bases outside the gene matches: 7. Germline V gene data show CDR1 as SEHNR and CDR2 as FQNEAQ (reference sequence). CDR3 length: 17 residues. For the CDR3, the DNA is TGTGCCAGCAGCTTAAGTATTAGCGGGAGGGCATACAATGAGCAGTTCTTC. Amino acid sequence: CASSLSISGRAYNEQFF.

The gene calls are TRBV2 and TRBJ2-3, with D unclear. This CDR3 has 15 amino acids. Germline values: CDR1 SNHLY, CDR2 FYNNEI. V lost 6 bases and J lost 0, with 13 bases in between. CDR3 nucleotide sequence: TGTGCCAGCAGCCCTGCCTTAGTTAGCACAGATACGCAGTATTTT. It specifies CASSPALVSTDTQYF.

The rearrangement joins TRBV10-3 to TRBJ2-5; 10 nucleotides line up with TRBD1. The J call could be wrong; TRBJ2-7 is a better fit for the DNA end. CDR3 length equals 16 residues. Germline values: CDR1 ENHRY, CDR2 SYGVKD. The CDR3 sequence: CAIRGQGKIGYVEQYF. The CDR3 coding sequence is TGTGCCATCAGGGGACAGGGGAAAATAGGCTACGTCGAGCAGTACTTC.

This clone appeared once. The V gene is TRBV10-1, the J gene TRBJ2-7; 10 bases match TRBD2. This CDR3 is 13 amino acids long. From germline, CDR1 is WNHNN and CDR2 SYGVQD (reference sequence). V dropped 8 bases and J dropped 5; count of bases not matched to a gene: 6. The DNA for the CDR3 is TGCGCCAGCCGGACTAGCGGTTGGCACGAGCAGTACTTC. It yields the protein CASRTSGWHEQYF.

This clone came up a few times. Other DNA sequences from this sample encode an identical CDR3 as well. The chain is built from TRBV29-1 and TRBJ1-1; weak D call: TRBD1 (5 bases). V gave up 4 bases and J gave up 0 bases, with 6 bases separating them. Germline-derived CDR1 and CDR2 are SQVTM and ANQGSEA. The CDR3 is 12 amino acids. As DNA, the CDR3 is TGCAGCGTTGGACAGATGAACACTGAAGCTTTCTTT. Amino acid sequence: CSVGQMNTEAFF.

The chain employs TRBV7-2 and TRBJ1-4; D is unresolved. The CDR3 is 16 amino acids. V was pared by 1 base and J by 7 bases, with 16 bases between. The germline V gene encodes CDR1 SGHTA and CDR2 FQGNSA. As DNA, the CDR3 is TGTGCCAGCAGCTTAGTCCAGTCCTTCTCAGGTGAAAAACTGTTTTTT. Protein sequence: CASSLVQSFSGEKLFF.

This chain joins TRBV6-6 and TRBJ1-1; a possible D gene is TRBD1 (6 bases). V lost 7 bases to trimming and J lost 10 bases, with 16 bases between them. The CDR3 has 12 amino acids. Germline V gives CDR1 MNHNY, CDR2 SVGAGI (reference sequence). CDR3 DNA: TGTGCCAGCACCCACAGGGTAGAAGGAGCTTTCTTT. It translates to CASTHRVEGAFF.

The CDR3 region has the DNA TGCAGCGTTGAACCCCTCAGGGTGGAGACCCAGTACTTC. It is translated as CSVEPLRVETQYF. V is TRBV29-1 and J is TRBJ2-5, with D tentatively TRBD1 (5 bases). From germline, CDR1 is SQVTM and CDR2 ANQGSEA. This CDR3 contains 13 residues. With 2 bases removed from V and 5 bases from J, the gap between germline ends came to 12 bases.

CDR3 in amino acids: CASNPSSGANVLTF. The CDR3 DNA reads TGTGCCAGCAATCCCAGCTCTGGGGCCAACGTCCTGACTTTC. This chain links TRBV6-5 with TRBJ2-6; D gene uncertain. The CDR3 is 14 residues long. The germline V and J ends were trimmed by 7 bases and 0 bases, with 7 bases remaining between them. Germline V lookup: CDR1 MNHEY, CDR2 SVGAGI.

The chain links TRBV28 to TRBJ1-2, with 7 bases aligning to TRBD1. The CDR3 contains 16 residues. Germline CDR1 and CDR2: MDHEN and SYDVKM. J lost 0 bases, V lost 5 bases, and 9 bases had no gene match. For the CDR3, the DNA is TGTGCCAGCAGTCCCCAAAGAGGGGGCGCTAACTATGGCTACACCTTC. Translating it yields CASSPQRGGANYGYTF.

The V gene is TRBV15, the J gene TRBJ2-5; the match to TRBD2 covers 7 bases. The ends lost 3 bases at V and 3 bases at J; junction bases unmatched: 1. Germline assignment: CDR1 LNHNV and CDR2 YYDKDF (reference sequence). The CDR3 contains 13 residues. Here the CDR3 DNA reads TGTGCCACCAGCAGTGGACTAGAAGAGACCCAGTACTTC. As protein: CATSSGLEETQYF.

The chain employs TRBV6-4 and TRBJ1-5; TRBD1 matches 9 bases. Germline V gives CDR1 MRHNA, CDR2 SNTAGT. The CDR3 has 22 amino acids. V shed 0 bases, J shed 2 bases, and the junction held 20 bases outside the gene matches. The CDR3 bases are TGTGCCAGCAGTGACTCCCAGGGGCGGGGACAGGGACGGGTCATCGGCAATCAGCCCCAGCATTTT. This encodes CASSDSQGRGQGRVIGNQPQHF.

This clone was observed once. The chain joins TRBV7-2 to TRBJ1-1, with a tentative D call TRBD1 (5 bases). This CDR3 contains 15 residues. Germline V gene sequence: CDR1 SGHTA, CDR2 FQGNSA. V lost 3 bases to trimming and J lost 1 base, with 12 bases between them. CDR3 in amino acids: CASSFLIQGNTEAFF. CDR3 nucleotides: TGTGCCAGCAGCTTCCTAATTCAGGGGAACACTGAAGCTTTCTTT.

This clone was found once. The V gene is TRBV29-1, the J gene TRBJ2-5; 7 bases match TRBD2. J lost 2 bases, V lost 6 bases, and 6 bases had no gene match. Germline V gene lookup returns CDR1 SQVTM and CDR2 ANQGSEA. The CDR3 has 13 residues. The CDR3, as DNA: TGCAGCGTGATACTAGCGCTACAAGAGACCCAGTACTTC. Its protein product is CSVILALQETQYF.